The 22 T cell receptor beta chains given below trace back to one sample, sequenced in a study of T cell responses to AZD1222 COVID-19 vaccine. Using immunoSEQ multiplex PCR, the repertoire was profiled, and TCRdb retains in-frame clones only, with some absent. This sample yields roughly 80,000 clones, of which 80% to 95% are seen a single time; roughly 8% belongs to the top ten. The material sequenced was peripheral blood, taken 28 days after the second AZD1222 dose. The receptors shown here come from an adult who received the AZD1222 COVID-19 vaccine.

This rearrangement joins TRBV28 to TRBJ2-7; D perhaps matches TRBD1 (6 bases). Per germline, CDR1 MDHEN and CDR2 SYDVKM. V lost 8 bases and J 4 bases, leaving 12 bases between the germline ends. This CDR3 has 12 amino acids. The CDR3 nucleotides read TGTGCCAGCCACTCTCAGGGGTACGAGCAGTACTTC. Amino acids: CASHSQGYEQYF.

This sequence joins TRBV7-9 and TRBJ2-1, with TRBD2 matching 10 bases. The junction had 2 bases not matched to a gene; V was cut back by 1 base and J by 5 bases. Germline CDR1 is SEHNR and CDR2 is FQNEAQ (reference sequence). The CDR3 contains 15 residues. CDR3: CASSLGGLANNEQFF. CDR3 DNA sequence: TGTGCCAGCAGCTTAGGGGGACTAGCGAACAATGAGCAGTTCTTC.

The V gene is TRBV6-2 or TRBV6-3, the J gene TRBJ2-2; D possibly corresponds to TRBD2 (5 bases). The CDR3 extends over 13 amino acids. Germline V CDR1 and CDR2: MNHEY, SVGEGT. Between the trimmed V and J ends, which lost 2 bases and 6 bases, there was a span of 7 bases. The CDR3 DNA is TGTGCCAGCAGTTACGGCGGGCCCGGGGAGCTGTTTTTT. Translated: CASSYGGPGELFF.

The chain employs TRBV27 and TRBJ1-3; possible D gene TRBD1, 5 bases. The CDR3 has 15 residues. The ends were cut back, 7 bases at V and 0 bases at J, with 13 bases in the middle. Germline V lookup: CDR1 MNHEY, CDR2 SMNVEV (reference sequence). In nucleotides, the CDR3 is TGTGCCAGCAAGGGGATGGGACTCTCTGGAAACACCATATATTTT. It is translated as CASKGMGLSGNTIYF.

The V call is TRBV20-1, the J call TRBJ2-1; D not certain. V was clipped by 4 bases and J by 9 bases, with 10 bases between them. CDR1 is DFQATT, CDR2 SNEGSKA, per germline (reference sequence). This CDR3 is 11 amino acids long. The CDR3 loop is CSANSMGEQFF. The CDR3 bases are TGCAGTGCTAACTCGATGGGTGAGCAGTTCTTC.

DNA for the CDR3: TGTGCCAGCAGCTTTTATATGACGGGGACTTTAAATAATCAGCCCCAGCATTTT. Residues: CASSFYMTGTLNNQPQHF. The V gene is TRBV5-6, the J gene TRBJ1-5, with D possibly TRBD1 on 5 matching bases. V dropped 2 bases and J dropped 4 bases, with 22 bases sitting between them. The CDR3 is 18 amino acids. CDR1 and CDR2 from the germline V gene are SGHDT and YYEEEE.

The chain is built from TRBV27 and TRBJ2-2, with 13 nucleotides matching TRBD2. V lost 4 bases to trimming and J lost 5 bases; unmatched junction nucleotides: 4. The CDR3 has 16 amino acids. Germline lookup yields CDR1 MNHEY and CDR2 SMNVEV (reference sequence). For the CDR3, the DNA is TGTGCCAGCAGTTCGGGACTAGCGGGACGAACCGGGGAGCTGTTTTTT. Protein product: CASSSGLAGRTGELFF.

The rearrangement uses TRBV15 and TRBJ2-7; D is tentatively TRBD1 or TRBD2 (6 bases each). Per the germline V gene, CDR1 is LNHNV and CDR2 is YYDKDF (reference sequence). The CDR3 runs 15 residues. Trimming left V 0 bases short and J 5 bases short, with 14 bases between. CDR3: CATSRDHGGLDEQYF. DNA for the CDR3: TGTGCCACCAGCAGAGATCACGGGGGCTTGGACGAGCAGTACTTC.

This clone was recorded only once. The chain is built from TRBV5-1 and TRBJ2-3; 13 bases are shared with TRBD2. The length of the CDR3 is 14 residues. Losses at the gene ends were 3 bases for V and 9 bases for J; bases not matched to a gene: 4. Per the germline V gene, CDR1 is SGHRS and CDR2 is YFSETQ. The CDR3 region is CASSSGTSGITQYF. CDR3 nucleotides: TGCGCCAGCAGCTCCGGGACTAGCGGGATCACGCAGTATTTT.

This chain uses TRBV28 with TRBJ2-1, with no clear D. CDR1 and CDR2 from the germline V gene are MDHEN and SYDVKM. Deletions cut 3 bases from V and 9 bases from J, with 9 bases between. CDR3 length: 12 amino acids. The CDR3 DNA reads TGTGCCAGCAGTTTGGTCAGTGGTGAGCAGTTCTTC. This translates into CASSLVSGEQFF.

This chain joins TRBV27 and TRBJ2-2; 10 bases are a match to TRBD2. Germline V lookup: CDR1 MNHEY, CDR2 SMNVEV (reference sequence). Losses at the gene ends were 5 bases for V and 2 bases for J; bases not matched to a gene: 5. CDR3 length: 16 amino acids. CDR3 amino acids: CASSLWTSGNTGELFF. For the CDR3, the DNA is TGTGCCAGCAGTCTATGGACTAGCGGAAACACCGGGGAGCTGTTTTTT.

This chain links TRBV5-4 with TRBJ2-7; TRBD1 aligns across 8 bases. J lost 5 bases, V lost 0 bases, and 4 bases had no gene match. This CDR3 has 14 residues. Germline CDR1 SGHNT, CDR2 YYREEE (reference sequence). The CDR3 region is CASSLAQGADEQYF. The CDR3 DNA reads TGTGCCAGCAGCTTGGCCCAGGGGGCGGACGAGCAGTACTTC.

CDR3 bases: TGTGCCACCGCGGACTGGGAAGTAGGGCCCCAGCATTTT. Translating it yields CATADWEVGPQHF. The chain combines TRBV6-5 with TRBJ1-5; D is ambiguous. The CDR3 loop spans 13 amino acids. V lost 10 bases, J lost 9 bases, and 19 bases lay in between. Germline CDR1 is MNHEY and CDR2 is SVGAGI.

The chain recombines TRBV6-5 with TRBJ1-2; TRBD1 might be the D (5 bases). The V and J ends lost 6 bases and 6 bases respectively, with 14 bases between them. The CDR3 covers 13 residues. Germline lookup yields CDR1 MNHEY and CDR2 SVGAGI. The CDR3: CASRPREWDGYTF. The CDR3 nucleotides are TGTGCCAGCAGACCCAGGGAGTGGGATGGCTACACCTTC.

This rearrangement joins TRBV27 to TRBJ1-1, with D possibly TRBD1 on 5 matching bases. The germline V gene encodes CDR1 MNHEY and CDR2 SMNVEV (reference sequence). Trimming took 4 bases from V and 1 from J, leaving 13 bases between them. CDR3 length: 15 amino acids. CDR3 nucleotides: TGTGCCAGCAGTTCCCCCGGGACGGGGAACACTGAAGCTTTCTTT. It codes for CASSSPGTGNTEAFF.

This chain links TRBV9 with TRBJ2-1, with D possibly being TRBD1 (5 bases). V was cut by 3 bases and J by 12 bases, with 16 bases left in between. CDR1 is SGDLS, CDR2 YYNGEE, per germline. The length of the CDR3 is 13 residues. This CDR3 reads CASSDIPQGAQFF. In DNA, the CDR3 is TGTGCCAGCAGCGATATTCCCCAAGGGGCGCAGTTCTTC.

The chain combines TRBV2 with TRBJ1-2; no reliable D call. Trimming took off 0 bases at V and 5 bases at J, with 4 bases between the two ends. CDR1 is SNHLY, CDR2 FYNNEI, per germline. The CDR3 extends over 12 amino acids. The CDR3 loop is CASSEAEYGYTF. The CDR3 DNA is TGTGCCAGCAGTGAAGCTGAGTATGGCTACACCTTC.

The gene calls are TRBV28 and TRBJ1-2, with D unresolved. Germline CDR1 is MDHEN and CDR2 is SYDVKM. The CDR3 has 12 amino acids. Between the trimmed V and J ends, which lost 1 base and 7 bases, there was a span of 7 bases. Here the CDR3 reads CASSLYDLGYTF. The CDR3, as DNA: TGTGCCAGCAGTTTATATGATCTTGGCTACACCTTC.

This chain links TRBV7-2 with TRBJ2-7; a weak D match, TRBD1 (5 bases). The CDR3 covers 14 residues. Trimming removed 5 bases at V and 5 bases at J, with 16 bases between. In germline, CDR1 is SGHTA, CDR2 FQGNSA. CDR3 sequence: CASSPDTFGNEQYF. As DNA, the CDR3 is TGTGCCAGCAGCCCGGACACCTTTGGGAACGAGCAGTACTTC.

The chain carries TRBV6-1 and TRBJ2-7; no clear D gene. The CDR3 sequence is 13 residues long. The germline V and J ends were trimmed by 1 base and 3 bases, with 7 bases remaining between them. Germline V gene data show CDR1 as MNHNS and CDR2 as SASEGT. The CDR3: CASSEGSNYEQYF. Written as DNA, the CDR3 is TGTGCCAGCAGTGAAGGATCTAACTACGAGCAGTACTTC.

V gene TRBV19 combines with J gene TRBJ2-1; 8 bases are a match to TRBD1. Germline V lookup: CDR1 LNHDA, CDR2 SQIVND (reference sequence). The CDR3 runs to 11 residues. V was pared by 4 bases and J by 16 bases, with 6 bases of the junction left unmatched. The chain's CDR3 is CASSRRQGYFF. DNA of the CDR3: TGTGCCAGTAGTAGAAGACAGGGGTATTTCTTC. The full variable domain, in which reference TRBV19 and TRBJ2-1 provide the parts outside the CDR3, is DGGITQSPKYLFRKEGQNVTLSCEQNLNHDAMYWYRQDPGQGLRLIYYSQIVNDFQKGDIAEGYSVSREKKESFPLTVTSAQKNPTAFYLCASSRRQGYFFGPGTRLTVL.

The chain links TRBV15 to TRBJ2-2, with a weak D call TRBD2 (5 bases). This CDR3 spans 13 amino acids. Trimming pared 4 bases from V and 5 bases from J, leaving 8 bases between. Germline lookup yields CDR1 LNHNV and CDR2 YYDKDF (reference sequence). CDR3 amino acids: CATSTGGTGELFF. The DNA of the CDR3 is TGTGCCACCAGCACTGGCGGGACCGGGGAGCTGTTTTTT.